The T cell receptor (beta chain) described here comes from a study of cytomegalovirus exposure and HLA in healthy donors. Study context: Approximately 80 million unique TCRs, all from HLA-typed donors, were included in an early release of the data. Study-wide results and caveats: Later on, a genetic analysis was performed. It linked a missense variant in DCLRE1C with V- and J-gene trimming of TCR beta. Several of the most significant clusters appeared, in a later analysis, to be linked to common viral pathogens.

The CDR3 contains 15 residues. The V and J ends lost 3 bases and 0 bases respectively, with 12 bases between them. Looked up from germline, CDR1 is SQVTM and CDR2 is ANQGSEA. PCR involved 60 Vbeta and 13 Jbeta primers. Here immunoSEQ multiplex PCR was the method, and the copy in TCRdb shows in-frame clones only, minus some. The table records around 91,000 clones, roughly four fifths of them present only once. To note about this clone: Its target is not known.

The sequence derives from a woman in her 40s in good health and CMV-seropositive. The chain joins TRBV29-1 to TRBJ2-1, with a tentative D call TRBD2 (5 bases). Sequencing used PBMCs. CDR3 region: CSVDSGGFSYNEQFF. The CDR3 nucleotides read TGCAGCGTTGACAGCGGCGGTTTCTCCTACAATGAGCAGTTCTTC.